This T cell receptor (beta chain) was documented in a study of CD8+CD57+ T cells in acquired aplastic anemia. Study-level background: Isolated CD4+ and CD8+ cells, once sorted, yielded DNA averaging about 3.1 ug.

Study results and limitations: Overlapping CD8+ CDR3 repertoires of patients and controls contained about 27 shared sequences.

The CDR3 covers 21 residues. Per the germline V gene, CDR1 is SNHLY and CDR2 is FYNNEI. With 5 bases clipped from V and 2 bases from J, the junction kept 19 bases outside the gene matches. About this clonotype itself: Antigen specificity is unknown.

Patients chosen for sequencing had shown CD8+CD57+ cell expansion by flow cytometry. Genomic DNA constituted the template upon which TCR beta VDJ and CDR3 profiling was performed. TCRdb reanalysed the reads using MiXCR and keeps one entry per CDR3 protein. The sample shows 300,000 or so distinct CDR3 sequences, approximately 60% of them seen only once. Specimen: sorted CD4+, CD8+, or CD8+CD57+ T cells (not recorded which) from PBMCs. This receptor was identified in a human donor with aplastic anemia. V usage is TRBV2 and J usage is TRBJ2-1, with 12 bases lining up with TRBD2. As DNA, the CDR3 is TGTGCCAGCAGTAGTCCCCAACTACTAGCGGGGGGTCTAGAGGCCTACAATGAGCAGTTCTTC. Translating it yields CASSSPQLLAGGLEAYNEQFF.